Presented here are 30 T cell receptor beta chains from one specimen sequenced in a study of blood T cell repertoires in COVID-19. Measured with immunoSEQ multiplex PCR; TCRdb has only the in-frame clones, and not every one. The sample has around 210,000 clones; 84% are singletons. The sequencing input was peripheral blood. All receptors come from a human donor in a cohort sampled during active COVID-19.

J is TRBJ2-3 and V is TRBV10-3, with a weak D call TRBD2 (7 bases). There are 16 residues in the CDR3. V was trimmed by 6 bases and J by 6 bases, leaving 22 bases between them. Germline V gives CDR1 ENHRY, CDR2 SYGVKD. The CDR3 here is CAISGGPASPGDTQYF. The CDR3 DNA reads as TGTGCCATCAGCGGGGGGCCAGCGAGTCCCGGGGATACGCAGTATTTT.

The chain combines TRBV9 with TRBJ2-5; D not resolved. The CDR3 covers 14 residues. Deletions cut 0 bases from V and 1 base from J, with 7 bases between. CDR1 is SGDLS and CDR2 is YYNGEE in the germline V gene. The CDR3 region is CASSVGPSQETQYF. The CDR3 DNA sequence: TGTGCCAGCAGCGTAGGGCCTTCCCAAGAGACCCAGTACTTC.

Here the CDR3 reads CASSLGGQVNQPQHF. The CDR3, as DNA: TGCGCCAGCAGCTTGGGTGGACAGGTCAATCAGCCCCAGCATTTT. The chain has TRBV5-1 and TRBJ1-5; 7 nucleotides align to TRBD1. The CDR3 extends over 15 amino acids. V gave up 0 bases and J gave up 3 bases; unmatched junction bases: 3. Germline V gene sequence: CDR1 SGHRS, CDR2 YFSETQ.

The chain has TRBV25-1 and TRBJ2-7; 9 bases match TRBD1. Germline-derived CDR1 and CDR2 are MGHDK and SYGVNS. CDR3 size: 16 residues. The ends lost 1 base at V and 1 base at J; junction bases unmatched: 5. The CDR3 DNA sequence: TGTGCCAGCAGTGAATTTATCGGACAGGGGTCCTACGAGCAGTACTTC. Translation gives CASSEFIGQGSYEQYF.

The V call is TRBV6-5, the J call TRBJ2-1; 7 bases are shared with TRBD2. Germline V lookup: CDR1 MNHEY, CDR2 SVGAGI. V lost 5 bases and J lost 1; bases outside the gene matches: 5. This CDR3 has 15 residues. The CDR3 region has the DNA TGTGCCAGCAGTACGAGGGAGGGATCCTACAATGAGCAGTTCTTC. Translation: CASSTREGSYNEQFF.

The rearrangement joins TRBV2 to TRBJ1-2, with TRBD1 matching 9 bases. V was pared by 8 bases and J by 7 bases, with 8 bases of the junction left unmatched. There are 13 residues in the CDR3. Germline CDR1 SNHLY, CDR2 FYNNEI. CDR3 nucleotide sequence: TGTGCCAGCCATCGGGACAGGGAGAGTGGCTACACCTTC. Translating it yields CASHRDRESGYTF.

The chain links TRBV9 to TRBJ2-5; TRBD2 agrees at 8 bases. CDR3 length: 16 amino acids. The J segment lost 2 bases and the V segment lost 0 bases, leaving 6 bases of the junction unmatched. Per germline, CDR1 SGDLS and CDR2 YYNGEE. Here the CDR3 reads CASSVGVAGLQETQYF. CDR3 coding DNA: TGTGCCAGCAGCGTAGGGGTAGCGGGACTTCAAGAGACCCAGTACTTC.

V and J are TRBV25-1 and TRBJ2-7, with 8 bases lining up with TRBD1. Trimming cost V 4 bases and J 6 bases; bases outside gene matches: 5. This CDR3 region has 13 residues. The germline V gene encodes CDR1 MGHDK and CDR2 SYGVNS. This CDR3 is CASSVTQGGEQYF. The CDR3 DNA sequence: TGTGCCAGCAGTGTGACACAGGGGGGCGAGCAGTACTTC.

This chain joins TRBV9 and TRBJ2-7; 8 bases agree with TRBD1. The length of the CDR3 is 15 residues. Losses at the gene ends were 4 bases for V and 0 bases for J; bases not matched to a gene: 6. Germline values: CDR1 SGDLS, CDR2 YYNGEE. The CDR3 DNA sequence: TGTGCCAGCAGCCCCGGGACAGGACTCTCCTACGAGCAGTACTTC. It is translated as CASSPGTGLSYEQYF.

The chain recombines TRBV4-1 with TRBJ2-7, with TRBD2 identical over 15 bases. Trimming cost V 1 base and J 7 bases; bases outside gene matches: 8. The CDR3 covers 17 residues. Germline lookup yields CDR1 MGHRA and CDR2 YSYEKL. Here the CDR3 DNA reads TGCGCCAGCAGCCAAGTCTGGACTAGCGGGAGGGCCTGGGAGCAGTACTTC. This codes for CASSQVWTSGRAWEQYF.

This sequence joins TRBV11-2 and TRBJ2-3; TRBD2 agrees at 11 bases. After removal of 5 bases from V and 2 bases from J, the junction contained 12 bases not matched to a gene. Germline V CDR1 and CDR2: SGHAT, FQNNGV. CDR3 length: 18 residues. The CDR3 DNA sequence: TGTGCCAGCAGCCCCGGCGGGGCTAGCGGGAGGCCCACAGATACGCAGTATTTT. Amino acid sequence: CASSPGGASGRPTDTQYF.

This rearrangement joins TRBV12-3 or TRBV12-4 to TRBJ1-2, with TRBD1 identical over 10 bases. The CDR3 covers 13 residues. V lost 6 bases, J lost 2 bases, and 0 bases stayed unmatched. CDR3 coding DNA: TGTGCCAGCAGGGGACAGGGGAACTATGGCTACACCTTC. This codes for CASRGQGNYGYTF.

The chain employs TRBV6-6 and TRBJ1-5; tentatively, D is TRBD1 (5 bases). This CDR3 contains 15 residues. V dropped 6 bases and J dropped 1 base, with 13 bases sitting between them. Germline loops: CDR1 MNHNY, CDR2 SVGAGI (reference sequence). CDR3: CASRRGGMSNQPQHF. Written as DNA, the CDR3 is TGTGCCAGCAGGCGCGGGGGGATGAGCAATCAGCCCCAGCATTTT.

The gene calls are TRBV19 and TRBJ1-6; possible D gene TRBD1, 6 bases. The CDR3 has 15 residues. V lost 3 bases to trimming and J lost 7 bases, with 13 bases between them. From germline, CDR1 is LNHDA and CDR2 SQIVND (reference sequence). CDR3 in DNA: TGTGCCAGTAGTATTGGCCAAACAGGGAATTCACCCCTCCACTTT. Protein sequence: CASSIGQTGNSPLHF.

This rearrangement joins TRBV5-8 to TRBJ1-5; tentatively, D is TRBD1 (6 bases). This CDR3 has 15 residues. CDR1 and CDR2 from the germline V gene are SGHTS and YDEGEE. Trimming stripped 4 bases from V and 9 bases from J, with 20 bases between. Written as DNA, the CDR3 is TGTGCCAGCAGCCTTAACGGACAGCCCAGGTCGCCCCAGCATTTT. Translating it yields CASSLNGQPRSPQHF. The whole variable domain, filled in from reference TRBV5-8 and TRBJ1-5, reads EAGVTQSPTHLIKTRGQQATLRCSPISGHTSVYWYQQALGLGLQFLLWYDEGEERNRGNFPPRFSGRQFPNYSSELNVNALELEDSALYLCASSLNGQPRSPQHFGDGTRLSIL.

The chain couples TRBV5-4 to TRBJ2-1, with 10 bases aligning to TRBD2. J lost 10 bases, V lost 4 bases, and 11 bases had no gene match. The CDR3 has 15 residues. The germline V gene encodes CDR1 SGHNT and CDR2 YYREEE (reference sequence). The CDR3 sequence: CASSPGLAALQEQFF. The CDR3 DNA reads TGTGCCAGCAGCCCAGGACTAGCGGCCTTACAAGAGCAGTTCTTC.

V is TRBV5-4 and J is TRBJ2-7; the match to TRBD2 covers 9 bases. This CDR3 has 15 amino acids. Germline CDR1 reads SGHNT; CDR2 reads YYREEE (reference sequence). Trimming took 0 bases from V and 1 from J; bases not matched to a gene: 2. CDR3 nucleotides: TGTGCCAGCAGCTTGGGTCTAGCGGGATCCTACGAGCAGTACTTC. Translated, it gives CASSLGLAGSYEQYF.

This chain links TRBV15 with TRBJ2-7, with a weak D call TRBD2 (6 bases). There are 15 residues in the CDR3. The V gene lost 0 bases and the J gene lost 5 bases, with 14 bases spanning the gap. Per germline, CDR1 LNHNV and CDR2 YYDKDF (reference sequence). CDR3 nucleotides: TGTGCCACCAGCAGAGAAGGTTCAGGGAGGCACGAGCAGTACTTC. Protein sequence: CATSREGSGRHEQYF.

The chain combines TRBV28 with TRBJ1-2, with 7 bases aligning to TRBD1. CDR3 size: 15 residues. Trimming at V came to 7 bases and at J to 1 base, leaving 9 bases not matched to a gene. Germline CDR1 and CDR2: MDHEN and SYDVKM. CDR3 sequence (DNA): TGTGCCAGCACCCCCGCAGGGGGAAATAACTATGGCTACACCTTC. It specifies CASTPAGGNNYGYTF.

This clone was observed once. J is TRBJ1-4 and V is TRBV3-1 (or the pseudogene TRBV3-2); TRBD1 matches at 7 bases. Germline V gene data show CDR1 as LGHDT and CDR2 as YNNKEL (reference sequence). This CDR3 region has 16 residues. J lost 4 bases, V lost 2 bases, and 7 bases had no gene match. This chain's CDR3 is CASSQLGQSFNEKLFF. The CDR3 DNA reads as TGTGCCAGCAGCCAATTGGGACAGAGCTTTAATGAAAAACTGTTTTTT.

The chain recombines TRBV27 with TRBJ2-1; 7 nucleotides agree with TRBD2. The CDR3 length is 14 residues. Germline V lookup: CDR1 MNHEY, CDR2 SMNVEV (reference sequence). V was clipped by 5 bases and J by 5 bases; unmatched bases: 6. The CDR3 is CASSNLRGDNEQFF. The CDR3 nucleotides are TGTGCCAGCAGTAACCTCCGGGGGGACAATGAGCAGTTCTTC.

The chain has TRBV7-9 and TRBJ2-5; 12 bases agree with TRBD1. The CDR3 consists of 15 residues. After removal of 4 bases from V and 5 bases from J, the junction contained 5 bases not matched to a gene. CDR1 and CDR2 from the germline V gene are SEHNR and FQNEAQ (reference sequence). The CDR3: CASSSGDRGLETQYF. In DNA, the CDR3 is TGTGCCAGCAGCTCTGGGGACAGGGGGCTTGAGACCCAGTACTTC.

This clone was detected once. The J gene is TRBJ2-1, the V gene TRBV6-5, with 9 bases fitting TRBD2. Germline values: CDR1 MNHEY, CDR2 SVGAGI. After removal of 4 bases from V and 12 bases from J, the junction contained 13 bases not matched to a gene. This CDR3 comprises 15 residues. Here the CDR3 reads CASSWGGGRAARQFF. CDR3 DNA sequence: TGTGCCAGCAGTTGGGGTGGCGGGAGGGCGGCTCGGCAGTTCTTC.

The chain is built from TRBV7-2 and TRBJ2-7; 14 bases align to TRBD2. The CDR3 loop spans 15 amino acids. From germline, CDR1 is SGHTA and CDR2 FQGNSA. V gave up 5 bases and J gave up 6 bases; unmatched junction bases: 6. The DNA for the CDR3 is TGTGCCAGCAGCATAGGACTAGCGGGAGGTTCCGAGCAGTACTTC. It codes for CASSIGLAGGSEQYF.

The chain combines TRBV18 with TRBJ2-7; D perhaps matches TRBD2 (7 bases). Trimming took 2 bases from V and 2 from J, leaving 13 bases between them. The CDR3 is 15 amino acids. Germline CDR1 is KGHSH and CDR2 is LQKENI. The CDR3 here is CASSPGGGLTYEQYF. CDR3 nucleotide sequence: TGTGCCAGCTCACCAGGAGGGGGACTAACCTACGAGCAGTACTTC.

The chain combines TRBV30 with TRBJ2-7; TRBD1 agrees at 7 bases. Trimming cost V 7 bases and J 4 bases; bases outside gene matches: 16. This CDR3 contains 15 residues. Per germline, CDR1 GTSNPN and CDR2 SVGIG (reference sequence). CDR3 nucleotide sequence: TGTGCCTCCCAAACTCCCGGGACAGCTATATACGAGCAGTACTTC. This gives the protein CASQTPGTAIYEQYF.

The V call is TRBV5-1, the J call TRBJ2-1; 7 positions match TRBD1. This CDR3 spans 14 amino acids. Germline CDR1 SGHRS, CDR2 YFSETQ. Trimming at V came to 4 bases and at J to 9 bases, leaving 10 bases not matched to a gene. In DNA form, the CDR3 reads TGCGCCAGCAGCGAGGACAGGTGGGGTGGTGAGCAGTTCTTC. The encoded protein is CASSEDRWGGEQFF.

In its sample, this clone was seen once. V is TRBV19 and J is TRBJ2-7; 9 bases match TRBD1. CDR1 is LNHDA and CDR2 is SQIVND in the germline V gene (reference sequence). The CDR3 length is 14 residues. J gave up 4 bases and V 10 bases, and 11 bases lay outside the gene matches. The CDR3, as DNA: TGTGCCACAGATCCGACAGGGGGAGGTTACGAGCAGTACTTC. Residues: CATDPTGGGYEQYF. Full variable domain (outside the CDR3, taken from reference TRBV19 and TRBJ2-7): DGGITQSPKYLFRKEGQNVTLSCEQNLNHDAMYWYRQDPGQGLRLIYYSQIVNDFQKGDIAEGYSVSREKKESFPLTVTSAQKNPTAFYLCATDPTGGGYEQYFGPGTRLTVT.

CDR3 DNA: TGTGCCAGCAGTTACGACACTGGGGAGACCCAGTACTTC. Its translation: CASSYDTGETQYF. The chain is built from TRBV6-5 and TRBJ2-5; D is undetermined. The CDR3 totals 13 residues. CDR1 and CDR2 from the germline V gene are MNHEY and SVGAGI. Trimming took off 2 bases at V and 5 bases at J, with 9 bases between the two ends.

V is TRBV11-2 and J is TRBJ2-2, with 8 positions matching TRBD2. Germline CDR1 is SGHAT and CDR2 is FQNNGV. The J segment lost 9 bases and the V segment lost 1 base, leaving 7 bases of the junction unmatched. This CDR3 region has 15 residues. The CDR3 DNA is TGTGCCAGCAGCTTAGCTAGCGGGTACGTTCGGGAGCTGTTTTTT. Translating gives CASSLASGYVRELFF.